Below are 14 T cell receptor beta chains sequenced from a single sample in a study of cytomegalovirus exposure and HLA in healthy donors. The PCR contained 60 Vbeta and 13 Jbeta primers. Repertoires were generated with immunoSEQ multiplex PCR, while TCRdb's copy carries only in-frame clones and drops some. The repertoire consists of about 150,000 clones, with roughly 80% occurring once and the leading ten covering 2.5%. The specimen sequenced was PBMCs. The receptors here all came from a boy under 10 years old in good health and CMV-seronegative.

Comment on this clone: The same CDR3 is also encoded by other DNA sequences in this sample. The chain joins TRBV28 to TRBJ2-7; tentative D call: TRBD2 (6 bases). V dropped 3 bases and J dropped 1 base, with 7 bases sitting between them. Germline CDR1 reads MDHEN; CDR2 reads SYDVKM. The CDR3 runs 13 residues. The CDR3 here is CASSLGGSYEQYF. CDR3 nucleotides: TGTGCCAGCAGTTTGGGGGGTTCCTACGAGCAGTACTTC.

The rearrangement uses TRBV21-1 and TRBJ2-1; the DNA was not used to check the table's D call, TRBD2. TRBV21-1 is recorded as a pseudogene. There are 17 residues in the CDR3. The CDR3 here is CASRLYKNWLGDNEQFF. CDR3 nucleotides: TGTGCCAGCAGGTTGTACAAAAATTGGCTCGGGGACAATGAGCAGTTCTTC.

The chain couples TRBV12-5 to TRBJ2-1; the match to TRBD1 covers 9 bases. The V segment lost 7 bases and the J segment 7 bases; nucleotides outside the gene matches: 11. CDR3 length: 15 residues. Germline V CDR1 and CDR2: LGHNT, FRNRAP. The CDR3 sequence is CASDPPGQGLNEQFF. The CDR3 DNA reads TGTGCTAGTGATCCCCCGGGACAGGGTTTGAATGAGCAGTTCTTC.

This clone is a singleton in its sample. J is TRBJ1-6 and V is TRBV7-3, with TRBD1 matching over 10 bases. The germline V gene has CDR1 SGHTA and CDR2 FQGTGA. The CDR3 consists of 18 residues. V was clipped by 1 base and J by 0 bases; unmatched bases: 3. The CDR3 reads CASSLRDRGSSYNSPLHF. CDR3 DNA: TGTGCCAGCAGCTTAAGGGACAGGGGAAGCTCCTATAATTCACCCCTCCACTTT.

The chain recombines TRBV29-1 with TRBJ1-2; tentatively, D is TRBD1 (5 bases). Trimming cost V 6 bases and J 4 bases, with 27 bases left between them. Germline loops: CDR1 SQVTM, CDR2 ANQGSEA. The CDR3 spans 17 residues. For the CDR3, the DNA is TGCAGCGTAGTCAACCGGGACTTGAAGAGAGGGCGCTATGGCTACACCTTC. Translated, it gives CSVVNRDLKRGRYGYTF.

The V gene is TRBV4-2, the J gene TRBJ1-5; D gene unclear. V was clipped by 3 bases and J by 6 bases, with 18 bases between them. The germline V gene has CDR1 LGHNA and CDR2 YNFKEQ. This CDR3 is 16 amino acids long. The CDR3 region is CASSQELGQDSQPQHF. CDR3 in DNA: TGTGCCAGCAGCCAGGAACTAGGCCAGGATAGTCAGCCCCAGCATTTT.

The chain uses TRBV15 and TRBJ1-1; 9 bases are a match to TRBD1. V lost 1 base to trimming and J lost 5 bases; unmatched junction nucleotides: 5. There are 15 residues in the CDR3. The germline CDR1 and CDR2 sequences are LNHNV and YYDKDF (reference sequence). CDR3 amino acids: CATSRGTGGATEAFF. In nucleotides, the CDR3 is TGTGCCACCAGCAGAGGAACAGGGGGCGCGACTGAAGCTTTCTTT. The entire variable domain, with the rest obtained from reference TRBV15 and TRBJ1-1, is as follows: DAMVIQNPRYQVTQFGKPVTLSCSQTLNHNVMYWYQQKSSQAPKLLFHYYDKDFNNEADTPDNFQSRRPNTSFCFLDIRSPGLGDTAMYLCATSRGTGGATEAFFGQGTRLTVV.

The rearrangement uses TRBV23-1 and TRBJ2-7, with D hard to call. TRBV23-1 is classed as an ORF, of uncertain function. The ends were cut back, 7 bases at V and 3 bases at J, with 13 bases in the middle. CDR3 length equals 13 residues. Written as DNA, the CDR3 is TGCGCCAGCAAGCCCCGGAGCTACTACGAGCAGTACTTC. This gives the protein CASKPRSYYEQYF.

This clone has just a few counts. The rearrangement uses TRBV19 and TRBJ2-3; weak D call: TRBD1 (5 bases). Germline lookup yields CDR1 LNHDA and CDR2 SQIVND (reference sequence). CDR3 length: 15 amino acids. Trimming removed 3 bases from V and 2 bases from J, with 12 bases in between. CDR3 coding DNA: TGTGCCAGTAGTATCCTCCCAGGGTTCACAGATACGCAGTATTTT. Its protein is CASSILPGFTDTQYF.

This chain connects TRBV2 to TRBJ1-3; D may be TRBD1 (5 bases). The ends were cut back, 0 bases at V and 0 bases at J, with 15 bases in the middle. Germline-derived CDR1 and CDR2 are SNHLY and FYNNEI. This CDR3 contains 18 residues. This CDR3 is CASSEAVGEGPSGNTIYF. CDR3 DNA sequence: TGTGCCAGCAGTGAAGCGGTAGGGGAGGGCCCCTCTGGAAACACCATATATTTT. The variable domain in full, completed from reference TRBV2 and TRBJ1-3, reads EPEVTQTPSHQVTQMGQEVILRCVPISNHLYFYWYRQILGQKVEFLVSFYNNEISEKSEIFDDQFSVERPDGSNFTLKIRSTKLEDSAMYFCASSEAVGEGPSGNTIYFGEGSWLTVV.

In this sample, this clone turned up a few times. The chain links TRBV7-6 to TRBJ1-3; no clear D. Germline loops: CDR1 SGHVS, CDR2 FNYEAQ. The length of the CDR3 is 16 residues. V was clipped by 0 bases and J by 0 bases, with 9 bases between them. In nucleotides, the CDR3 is TGTGCCAGCAGCTTAGCGCTAGCCGGCTCTGGAAACACCATATATTTT. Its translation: CASSLALAGSGNTIYF.

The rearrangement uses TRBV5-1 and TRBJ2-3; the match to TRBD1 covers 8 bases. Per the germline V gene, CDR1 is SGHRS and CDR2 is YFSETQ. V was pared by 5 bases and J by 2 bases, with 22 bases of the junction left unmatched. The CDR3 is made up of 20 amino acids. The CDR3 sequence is CASRDEPRQGLNIPTDTQYF. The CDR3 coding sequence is TGCGCCAGCAGGGACGAGCCGAGACAGGGGCTTAATATACCCACAGATACGCAGTATTTT.

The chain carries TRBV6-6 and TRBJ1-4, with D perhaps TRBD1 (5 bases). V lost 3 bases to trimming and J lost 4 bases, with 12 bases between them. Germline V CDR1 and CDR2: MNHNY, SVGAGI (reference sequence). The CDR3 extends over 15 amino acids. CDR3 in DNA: TGTGCCAGCAGTTATAACCCAGGGATTAATGAAAAACTGTTTTTT. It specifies CASSYNPGINEKLFF.

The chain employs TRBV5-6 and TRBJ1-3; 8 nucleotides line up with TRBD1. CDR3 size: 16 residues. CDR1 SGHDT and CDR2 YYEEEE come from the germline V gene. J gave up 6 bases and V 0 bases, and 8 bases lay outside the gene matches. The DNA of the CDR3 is TGTGCCAGCAGCTTGGCTGGACAGGGACTTGCAAACACCATATATTTT. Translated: CASSLAGQGLANTIYF.